Listed below are T cell receptor beta chains from one sample, sequenced in a study of blood T cell repertoires in COVID-19. Using immunoSEQ multiplex PCR, the repertoire was profiled, and TCRdb retains in-frame clones only, with some absent. The table has about 260,000 clones, about nine tenths seen once; the top ten hold around 3%. The sample consisted of PBMCs or T cells enriched from blood (not recorded which). These receptors all come from a woman in her forties or fifties who had recovered from COVID-19. Both conserved end residues are part of each CDR3. The D gene is left open where the match is weak. The size entry is marked missing in some rows and otherwise reads once, few, many or a size class.

J gene: TRBJ2-1
CDR3 length: 15
V gene: TRBV7-2
clone size: NA
D gene: TRBD2
CDR3 DNA: TGTGCCAGCAGCTTAGCTAGCGGGAGTCTCAATGAGCAGTTCTTC
CDR3 protein: CASSLASGSLNEQFF

J gene: TRBJ1-5
CDR3 length: 16
V gene: TRBV28
clone size: NA
D gene: NA
CDR3 DNA: TGTGCCAGCAGTTTAGGGTTTTGGGCGCGCAATCAGCCCCAGCATTTT
CDR3 protein: CASSLGFWARNQPQHF

J gene: TRBJ2-7
CDR3 length: 17
V gene: TRBV4-3
clone size: NA
D gene: TRBD2
CDR3 DNA: TGCGCCAGCAGCCAAGATACTAGCGGGAGTGCTGGCTACGAGCAGTACTTC
CDR3 protein: CASSQDTSGSAGYEQYF

J gene: TRBJ2-5
CDR3 length: 16
V gene: TRBV18
clone size: NA
D gene: TRBD2
CDR3 DNA: TGTGCCAGCTCATCCCTGACTAGCGGGATGGGGGAGACCCAGTACTTC
CDR3 protein: CASSSLTSGMGETQYF

J gene: TRBJ1-2
CDR3 length: 15
V gene: TRBV10-3
clone size: NA
D gene: TRBD1
CDR3 DNA: TGTGCCATCAGTCAGAAGGACAGGGACTACTATGGCTACACCTTC
CDR3 protein: CAISQKDRDYYGYTF

J gene: TRBJ2-3
CDR3 length: 13
V gene: TRBV5-1
clone size: once
D gene: TRBD1
CDR3 DNA: TGCGCCAGCAGCCCGGGGACAGGCGATACGCAGTATTTT
CDR3 protein: CASSPGTGDTQYF

J gene: TRBJ2-2
CDR3 length: 16
V gene: TRBV18
clone size: NA
D gene: NA
CDR3 DNA: TGTGCCAGCTCACCACCGGGCAGGGTGACCACCGGGGAGCTGTTTTTT
CDR3 protein: CASSPPGRVTTGELFF

J gene: TRBJ1-5
CDR3 length: 14
V gene: TRBV28
clone size: few
D gene: NA
CDR3 DNA: TGTGCCACCCACCCACGGGGAGGGCATCAGCCCCAGCATTTT
CDR3 protein: CATHPRGGHQPQHF

J gene: TRBJ2-7
CDR3 length: 14
V gene: TRBV10-3
clone size: NA
D gene: TRBD1
CDR3 DNA: TGTGCCATCAGCACCGGGACAGGGGGATACGAGCAGTACTTC
CDR3 protein: CAISTGTGGYEQYF

J gene: TRBJ2-1
CDR3 length: 16
V gene: TRBV9
clone size: NA
D gene: NA
CDR3 DNA: TGTGCCAGCAGCGTGGGAGTACAGGGATTTAACAATGAGCAGTTCTTC
CDR3 protein: CASSVGVQGFNNEQFF